These 10 T cell receptor beta chains came from one sample sequenced in a study of spatial heterogeneity in lung cancer. The time point: blood at routine non-recurrence follow-up after resection. TCRdb re-derived calls from the 5' RACE reads in MiXCR, one entry per CDR3 protein. The sample contains 72,000 or so distinct CDR3 sequences, less than 9.5% of which appear only once. The sequencing used PBMCs, collected at follow-up. The origin of the receptors is a female donor with early-stage non-small cell lung cancer.

This clonotype was picked up many times. This chain uses TRBV20-1 with TRBJ2-3, with D possibly being TRBD1 (5 bases). With 7 bases removed from V and 2 bases from J, the gap between germline ends came to 13 bases. The germline gives CDR1 DFQATT, CDR2 SNEGSKA (reference sequence). The CDR3 has 13 residues. The CDR3 loop reads CSGVRRDTDTQYF. The CDR3 region has the DNA TGCAGTGGTGTACGCAGGGACACAGATACGCAGTATTTT.

This clonotype was recorded many times. The chain couples TRBV28 to TRBJ1-1, with 7 positions matching TRBD1. The CDR3 runs to 15 residues. CDR1 and CDR2 from the germline V gene are MDHEN and SYDVKM. The V gene end was trimmed by 9 bases and the J gene end by 4 bases; junction bases not matched to a gene: 14. CDR3 loop: CASSGAGGQGTEAFF. CDR3 coding DNA: TGTGCCAGTTCGGGCGCAGGGGGGCAGGGCACTGAAGCTTTCTTT.

V is TRBV19 and J is TRBJ2-1; TRBD2 matches at 13 bases. Germline V lookup: CDR1 LNHDA, CDR2 SQIVND (reference sequence). V lost 9 bases to trimming and J lost 4 bases; unmatched junction nucleotides: 15. This CDR3 comprises 18 residues. CDR3 protein: CASSVAGTSGVMYNEQFF. Written as DNA, the CDR3 is TGTGCCAGCTCTGTTGCCGGGACTAGCGGGGTGATGTACAATGAGCAGTTCTTC.

Remarks on this clonotype: A much more abundant neighbour one base away suggests this may be a read error. V usage is TRBV18 and J usage is TRBJ1-2, with D unresolved. Germline V gene lookup returns CDR1 KGHSH and CDR2 LQKENI. This CDR3 has 13 residues. Trimming took 6 bases from V and 0 from J, leaving 8 bases between them. As DNA, the CDR3 is TGTGCCAGCTCTGTCGGTTCTAACTATGGCTACACCTTC. This sequence encodes CASSVGSNYGYTF.

This clonotype was seen repeatedly, ten times or more. This rearrangement joins TRBV5-1 to TRBJ2-3; tentatively, D is TRBD2 (5 bases). V gave up 2 bases and J gave up 2 bases, with 18 bases separating them. Germline lookup yields CDR1 SGHRS and CDR2 YFSETQ. This CDR3 is 17 amino acids long. CDR3 DNA: TGCGCCAGCAGCTTCGGGTGGACTTCCGGGATCACAGATACGCAGTATTTT. Protein product: CASSFGWTSGITDTQYF.

This clonotype was detected ten times or more. CDR3 nucleotides: TGCGCCAGCAGGCAGGGAAACAGCAATCAGCCCCAGCATTTT. Its protein is CASRQGNSNQPQHF. J is TRBJ1-5 and V is TRBV10-2, with D perhaps TRBD1 (5 bases). The CDR3 contains 14 residues. CDR1 is WSHSY and CDR2 is SAAADI in the germline V gene. Deletions cut 6 bases from V and 1 base from J, with 10 bases between.

There are many counts of this clonotype. This chain links TRBV10-3 with TRBJ2-1; 9 positions agree with TRBD2. The CDR3 loop spans 13 amino acids. Germline values: CDR1 ENHRY, CDR2 SYGVKD. J was trimmed by 8 bases and V by 8 bases; bases with no gene match: 7. The CDR3: CAIQRGASDEQFF. CDR3 nucleotides: TGTGCCATCCAGCGGGGGGCGTCCGATGAGCAGTTCTTC.

This clonotype was seen more than once but under ten times. The gene calls are TRBV5-1 and TRBJ1-1, with D tentatively TRBD1 (6 bases). The CDR3 contains 11 residues. The V gene's germline CDR1 is SGHRS and CDR2 YFSETQ. Trimming left V 4 bases short and J 8 bases short, with 9 bases between. The CDR3 DNA sequence: TGCGCCAGCAGCGAAGGGACAGAAGCTTTCTTT. It yields the protein CASSEGTEAFF.

The chain is built from TRBV10-3 and TRBJ1-1, with 8 bases identical to TRBD1. V lost 2 bases, J lost 8 bases, and 10 bases stayed unmatched. The CDR3 totals 15 residues. From germline, CDR1 is ENHRY and CDR2 SYGVKD. DNA of the CDR3: TGTGCCATCAGTGAGCTCGAACAGGGGGGGTCAGAAGCTTTCTTT. Amino acids: CAISELEQGGSEAFF.

This clonotype was seen at least ten times. The rearrangement joins TRBV7-9 to TRBJ2-5, with 9 nucleotides matching TRBD1. The length of the CDR3 is 17 residues. The germline gives CDR1 SEHNR, CDR2 FQNEAQ (reference sequence). With V trimmed by 5 bases and J by 7 bases, 17 bases remained unmatched. CDR3: CASSLDRGDPASRTQYF. The CDR3 nucleotides are TGTGCCAGCAGCCTGGACAGGGGCGACCCTGCCTCTCGGACCCAGTACTTC.